The source of this T cell receptor (beta chain) is a study of T cell changes during pregnancy in multiple sclerosis (dated by TCRdb to between 2018 and 2021). Study-level background: Changes in the T cell repertoire over the course of pregnancy were examined in this study in women with multiple sclerosis.

Receptor libraries were prepared by the immunoSEQ multiplex PCR assay. In TCRdb, the immuneACCESS table is reduced to in-frame sequences with V and J assigned. These tables do not hold every clone; where another copy was compared, an unresolved V gene accounts for under half, and the others remain unexplained. This sample lists 68,000 or so clones; 75% to 95% were detected once. 0.7% to 0.95% of the sample is in the top ten clones. In the case of this clone: The specificity of this receptor is unknown. An end of the junction differs from the germline gene, which may be a read error.

Counted from cysteine to phenylalanine, this CDR3 has 13 amino acids. Solely the CDR3 DNA is kept, with 39 bases framed from the first base. Via the germline V gene (reference sequence), CDR1 is PRHDT and CDR2 FYEKMQ. The sequence came from a female donor with multiple sclerosis, enrolled in a pregnancy study. The sample here was peripheral blood, taken in the second trimester of pregnancy. The V and J segments used are TRBV13 and TRBJ1-2; the best D guess is TRBD1, with 6 bases matching. The CDR3 in this case is CASSIGGAYGYTF. The base sequence is TGTGCCAGCAGCATAGGGGGGGCCTATGGCTACACCTTC.